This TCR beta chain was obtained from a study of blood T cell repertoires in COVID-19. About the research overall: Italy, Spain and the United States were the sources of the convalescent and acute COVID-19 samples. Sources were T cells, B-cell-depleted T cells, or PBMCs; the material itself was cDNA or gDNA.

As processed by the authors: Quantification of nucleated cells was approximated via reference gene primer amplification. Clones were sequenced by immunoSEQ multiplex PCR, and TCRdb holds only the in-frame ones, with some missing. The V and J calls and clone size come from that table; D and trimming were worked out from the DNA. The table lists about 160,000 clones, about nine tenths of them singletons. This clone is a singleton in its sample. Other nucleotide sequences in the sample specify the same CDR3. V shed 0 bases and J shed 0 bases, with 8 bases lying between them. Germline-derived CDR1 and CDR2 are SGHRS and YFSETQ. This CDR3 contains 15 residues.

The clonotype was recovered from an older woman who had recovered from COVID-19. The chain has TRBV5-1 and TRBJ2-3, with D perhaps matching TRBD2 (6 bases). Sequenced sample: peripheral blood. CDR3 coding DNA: TGCGCCAGCAGCTTGGTGGGGAGGAGCACAGATACGCAGTATTTT. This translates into CASSLVGRSTDTQYF. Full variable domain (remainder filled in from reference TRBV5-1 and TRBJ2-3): KAGVTQTPRYLIKTRGQQVTLSCSPISGHRSVSWYQQTPGQGLQFLFEYFSETQRNKGNFPGRFSGRQFSNSRSEMNVSTLELGDSALYLCASSLVGRSTDTQYFGPGTRLTVL.